The subject of this entry is one TCR beta chain. What it recognizes is unknown. In germline, CDR1 is MRHNA, CDR2 SNTAGT. The trim removed 5 bases at V and 3 bases at J, leaving 6 bases unmatched. This CDR3 is built from 15 residues. This entry belongs to a study of cytomegalovirus exposure and HLA in healthy donors. Study outcomes and limitations: The dataset shows that most TCR sequences were rare, while some public TCRs occurred in many donors.

The primer mix had 60 Vbeta and 13 Jbeta primers. This table comes from immunoSEQ multiplex PCR, and its TCRdb copy is limited to in-frame clones, with some not included. Found here are roughly 230,000 clones, nearly 95% of them singletons; the top ten hold 1.5% to 2%. This TCR came from a girl aged 2 to 10 in good health and CMV-seronegative. Sequencing input: PBMCs. The genes are TRBV6-4 and TRBJ1-5, with 8 bases identical to TRBD1. CDR3 in amino acids: CASSQGATVNQPQHF. As DNA, the CDR3 is TGTGCCAGCAGTCAGGGGGCGACTGTCAATCAGCCCCAGCATTTT.